The 5 T cell receptor beta chains below all came from one sample that was sequenced in a study of blood T cell repertoires in COVID-19. The repertoire was sequenced with immunoSEQ multiplex PCR; TCRdb's copy has only in-frame clones and lacks some. The sample lists 330,000 or so clones, approximately 86% seen once, with approximately 9.3% in the top ten. Material for sequencing was peripheral blood. These receptors were obtained from a man aged 25 to 40 with COVID-19, enrolled during active disease.

J is TRBJ2-3 and V is TRBV24-1; 9 nucleotides agree with TRBD1. J was trimmed by 0 bases and V by 4 bases; bases with no gene match: 7. The CDR3 is 17 amino acids. The germline V gene encodes CDR1 KGHDR and CDR2 SFDVKD. This CDR3 reads CATSESGTGTSTDTQYF. The CDR3 DNA reads as TGTGCCACCAGTGAGAGTGGGACAGGGACAAGCACAGATACGCAGTATTTT.

The gene calls are TRBV15 and TRBJ2-7; tentative D call: TRBD2 (6 bases). There are 15 residues in the CDR3. Germline V gene sequence: CDR1 LNHNV, CDR2 YYDKDF (reference sequence). Deletions cut 1 base from V and 3 bases from J, with 13 bases between. The CDR3 spells CATSRGNSGVYEQYF. CDR3 nucleotides: TGTGCCACCAGCAGAGGAAATAGCGGAGTCTACGAGCAGTACTTC.

V and J are TRBV5-1 and TRBJ2-7, with D possibly TRBD2 on 5 matching bases. Per germline, CDR1 SGHRS and CDR2 YFSETQ. The V gene lost 6 bases and the J gene lost 5 bases, with 18 bases spanning the gap. CDR3 length equals 14 residues. CDR3 DNA sequence: TGCGCCAGCATGGCTCCAGGCGGGCCCCACGAGCAGTACTTC. Its translation: CASMAPGGPHEQYF.

This clone was detected once. The chain recombines TRBV7-9 with TRBJ2-3, with 7 bases identical to TRBD1. This CDR3 spans 16 amino acids. Looked up from germline, CDR1 is SEHNR and CDR2 is FQNEAQ (reference sequence). J was trimmed by 2 bases and V by 4 bases; bases with no gene match: 9. This CDR3 is CASSSTEGQITDTQYF. The CDR3 DNA reads TGTGCCAGCAGCTCGACAGAGGGACAGATCACAGATACGCAGTATTTT.

The chain couples TRBV2 to TRBJ1-4, with 8 bases fitting TRBD1. Germline V gene sequence: CDR1 SNHLY, CDR2 FYNNEI. The CDR3 length is 15 residues. V gave up 5 bases and J gave up 7 bases; unmatched junction bases: 9. The CDR3 bases are TGTGCCAGCAGTCCCCGACAGGGGCGGAGTGAAAAACTGTTTTTT. It yields the protein CASSPRQGRSEKLFF.